This TCR beta chain was sequenced for a study of PD-1 blockade in classical Hodgkin lymphoma. As for time point: cycle 4 day 1 (C4D1), after 5 to 7 weeks of nivolumab. Relapse was seen in all patients after autologous stem cell transplantation, and brentuximab vedotin exposure was variable. The CDR3 contains 16 residues. Trimming cost V 2 bases and J 4 bases, with 15 bases left between them. Looked up from germline, CDR1 is MNHEY and CDR2 is SVGAGI. TCRdb keeps only in-frame clones here, not all; method: immunoSEQ multiplex PCR. The sample carries roughly 36,000 clones, 75% to 85% recorded once. Here the sequenced sample was peripheral blood mononuclear cells (PBMCs), taken before the fourth cycle of nivolumab. This chain uses TRBV6-5 with TRBJ2-1; D may be TRBD1 (6 bases). The sequence was collected from a human donor with classical Hodgkin lymphoma. The CDR3 bases are TGTGCCAGCAGTTACCGGACAGTGGGGAAATACAATGAGCAGTTCTTC. Its protein is CASSYRTVGKYNEQFF.